One sample yielded the 8 T cell receptor beta chains listed below, sequenced in a study of graft-versus-host responses after intestinal transplantation. Antigens of these TCRs are unknown. The method was immunoSEQ multiplex PCR; TCRdb's version includes in-frame clones alone and lacks a portion of them. The table includes under 85,000 clones, roughly 88% detected once. This sample comprised unstimulated CD8+ T cells sorted from spleen or lymph node cells, obtained before intestinal transplant. Receptors originate from a human donor who received an intestinal transplant.

On this clone itself: The same CDR3 can be traced to other DNA sequences in this sample. The chain carries TRBV19 and TRBJ2-7; tentative D call: TRBD2 (6 bases). Germline V gene lookup returns CDR1 LNHDA and CDR2 SQIVND (reference sequence). V lost 1 base and J lost 1, with 8 bases in between. The CDR3 extends over 14 amino acids. The CDR3 sequence: CASSIGRGSYEQYF. The CDR3 DNA is TGTGCCAGTAGTATAGGGCGGGGATCCTACGAGCAGTACTTC.

The J gene is TRBJ1-4, the V gene TRBV27; 8 bases align to TRBD1. In germline, CDR1 is MNHEY, CDR2 SMNVEV (reference sequence). The CDR3 length is 14 residues. V trimming: 5 bases; J trimming: 8 bases; junction bases outside the gene matches: 7. CDR3 DNA: TGTGCCAGCAGTCGACAGGGGCAGTGGGAAAAACTGTTTTTT. It codes for CASSRQGQWEKLFF.

The chain has TRBV10-2 and TRBJ1-6, with 8 bases that match TRBD1. The CDR3 contains 15 residues. The V and J ends lost 2 bases and 8 bases, in that order; junction bases with no gene match: 5. Germline CDR1 is WSHSY and CDR2 is SAAADI. The CDR3 bases are TGCGCCAGCAGTGAGCGGACAGGGATCTATTCACCCCTCCACTTT. This translates into CASSERTGIYSPLHF.

V and J are TRBV2 and TRBJ1-1; D is unresolved. Germline lookup yields CDR1 SNHLY and CDR2 FYNNEI. The V end lost 6 bases, the J end lost 9 bases, and 11 bases lay between the germline ends. This CDR3 has 11 amino acids. CDR3 DNA: TGTGCCAGCAGCAAACTGAGGCAAGCTTTCTTT. It encodes CASSKLRQAFF.

CDR3 DNA: TGTGCCAGCAGAGATTACGAGCAGTACTTC. This sequence encodes CASRDYEQYF. The V and J genes are TRBV2 and TRBJ2-5; D gene ambiguous. The J call may be wrong; the DNA end is better matched by TRBJ2-7. The germline V gene has CDR1 SNHLY and CDR2 FYNNEI. This CDR3 is 10 amino acids long.

V is TRBV5-6 and J is TRBJ1-5; possible D gene TRBD1, 6 bases. Trimming removed 2 bases from V and 4 bases from J, with 10 bases in between. The CDR3 sequence is 14 residues long. Germline V gene sequence: CDR1 SGHDT, CDR2 YYEEEE. CDR3 sequence: CASSLGQNNQPQHF. DNA of the CDR3: TGTGCCAGCAGCTTAGGACAGAATAATCAGCCCCAGCATTTT.

This sequence joins TRBV6-1 and TRBJ2-7; D may be TRBD1 (6 bases). Germline V gives CDR1 MNHNS, CDR2 SASEGT. Trimming stripped 1 base from V and 1 base from J, with 11 bases between. The CDR3 extends over 15 amino acids. CDR3 bases: TGTGCCAGCAGTGAAGGACAGGCCTTGTCCTACGAGCAGTACTTC. Amino acid sequence: CASSEGQALSYEQYF.

The chain links TRBV12-5 to TRBJ1-1, with unresolved D. The V end was cut by 3 bases, the J end by 7 bases, with 9 bases between. The CDR3 consists of 12 residues. CDR1 and CDR2 from the germline V gene are LGHNT and FRNRAP. CDR3 in DNA: TGTGCTAGTGGTTTTGGGCAGCTTGAAGCTTTCTTT. Residues: CASGFGQLEAFF.